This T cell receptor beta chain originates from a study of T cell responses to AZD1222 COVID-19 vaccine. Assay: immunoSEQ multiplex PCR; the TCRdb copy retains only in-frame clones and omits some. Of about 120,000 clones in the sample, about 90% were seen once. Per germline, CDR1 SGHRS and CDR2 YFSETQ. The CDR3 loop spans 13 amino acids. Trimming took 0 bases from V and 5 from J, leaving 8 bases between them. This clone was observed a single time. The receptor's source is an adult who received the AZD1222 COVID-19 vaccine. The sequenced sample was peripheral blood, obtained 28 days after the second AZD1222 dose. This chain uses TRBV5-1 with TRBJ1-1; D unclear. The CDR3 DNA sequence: TGCGCCAGCAGCTTGGCCGGGTTGACTGAAGCTTTCTTT. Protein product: CASSLAGLTEAFF.